This passage covers 20 T cell receptor beta chains from one sample sequenced in a study of CD8 T cells in Susac syndrome. Random hexamers were used to reverse transcribe the RNA input (about 0.5 to 1 ug). TCRdb reprocessed the immunoSEQ multiplex PCR reads with MiXCR, giving one entry per CDR3 protein. This sample has approximately 180,000 distinct CDR3 sequences, with around 95% found just once. Source material: CD4+ T cells from PBMCs. These receptors all stem from a human donor with multiple sclerosis.

The chain combines TRBV12-3 or TRBV12-4 with TRBJ2-3; the match to TRBD2 covers 10 bases. V lost 6 bases, J lost 4 bases, and 7 bases stayed unmatched. The CDR3 runs 15 residues. The CDR3 region is CASRNSGGRSDTQYF. In DNA form, the CDR3 reads TGTGCCAGCAGAAATAGCGGGGGGAGGTCAGATACGCAGTATTTT.

The CDR3 is CSVVFRESSYEQYF. In DNA form, the CDR3 reads TGCAGCGTTGTTTTCAGGGAAAGCTCCTACGAGCAGTACTTC. The J gene is TRBJ2-7, the V gene TRBV29-1; D may be TRBD1 (5 bases). The germline CDR1 and CDR2 sequences are SQVTM and ANQGSEA. Trimming stripped 4 bases from V and 0 bases from J, with 13 bases between. This CDR3 comprises 14 residues.

The chain is built from TRBV7-3 and TRBJ1-1; D perhaps matches TRBD1 (5 bases). CDR1 SGHTA and CDR2 FQGTGA come from the germline V gene. CDR3 length equals 15 residues. V shed 2 bases and J shed 2 bases, with 12 bases lying between them. CDR3 sequence reads: CASSLGSTVNTEAFF. The CDR3 coding sequence is TGTGCCAGCAGCTTAGGGTCGACAGTAAACACTGAAGCTTTCTTT.

The rearrangement uses TRBV30 and TRBJ2-7, with a possible D match to TRBD2 (6 bases). The germline CDR1 and CDR2 sequences are GTSNPN and SVGIG (reference sequence). V lost 6 bases, J lost 4 bases, and 13 bases lay in between. The CDR3 totals 12 residues. CDR3: CACKDGTYEQYF. CDR3 nucleotide sequence: TGTGCCTGTAAGGACGGGACTTACGAGCAGTACTTC.

The CDR3 sequence: CSALGQPGVPQETQYF. The CDR3 DNA reads TGCAGTGCTCTTGGACAGCCCGGGGTCCCCCAAGAGACCCAGTACTTC. V and J are TRBV20-1 and TRBJ2-5, with D maybe TRBD1 (6 bases). The CDR3 is made up of 16 amino acids. CDR1 DFQATT and CDR2 SNEGSKA come from the germline V gene (reference sequence). Trimming took off 5 bases at V and 1 base at J, with 20 bases between the two ends.

The chain recombines TRBV2 with TRBJ1-2; 7 bases align to TRBD1. J was trimmed by 8 bases and V by 5 bases; bases with no gene match: 8. The CDR3 runs to 13 residues. CDR1 is SNHLY and CDR2 is FYNNEI in the germline V gene. The DNA for the CDR3 is TGTGCCAGCAGTACACAGGGGCATGGCGGCTACACCTTC. Residues: CASSTQGHGGYTF.

This chain uses TRBV20-1 with TRBJ2-2; 13 bases map to TRBD2. The CDR3 sequence is 14 residues long. The germline V gene has CDR1 DFQATT and CDR2 SNEGSKA (reference sequence). Trimming removed 3 bases from V and 10 bases from J; junction bases left unmatched: 5. The CDR3 protein is CSASRTSGSQELFF. The CDR3 region has the DNA TGCAGTGCTAGTAGGACTAGCGGGAGTCAGGAGCTGTTTTTT.

The chain links TRBV2 to TRBJ1-1; a possible D gene is TRBD1 (6 bases). This CDR3 has 13 amino acids. Trimming took 6 bases from V and 4 from J, leaving 12 bases between them. Germline lookup yields CDR1 SNHLY and CDR2 FYNNEI. CDR3 sequence (DNA): TGTGCCAGCAGACCCCTAGGGGGCACTGAAGCTTTCTTT. Its protein product is CASRPLGGTEAFF.

This chain links TRBV12-3 or TRBV12-4 with TRBJ1-1; TRBD1 aligns across 9 bases. Trimming removed 5 bases from V and 8 bases from J; junction bases left unmatched: 6. The CDR3 is 13 amino acids. In nucleotides, the CDR3 is TGTGCCAGCAGTGCCGGGACAGGGTTGGAAGCTTTCTTT. It encodes CASSAGTGLEAFF.

The chain uses TRBV20-1 and TRBJ1-1, with D tentatively TRBD1 (6 bases). Germline V CDR1 and CDR2: DFQATT, SNEGSKA (reference sequence). The ends were cut back, 6 bases at V and 3 bases at J, with 14 bases in the middle. CDR3 length: 13 residues. The CDR3 loop reads CSALSTGYTEAFF. In DNA, the CDR3 is TGCAGTGCCCTATCGACAGGCTACACTGAAGCTTTCTTT.

V is TRBV15 and J is TRBJ1-6; the D gene is possibly TRBD1 (6 bases). Germline lookup yields CDR1 LNHNV and CDR2 YYDKDF (reference sequence). The CDR3 is 14 residues long. Trimming took off 3 bases at V and 3 bases at J, with 6 bases between the two ends. The CDR3: CATSRTGYNSPLHF. In DNA form, the CDR3 reads TGTGCCACCAGCAGGACAGGCTATAATTCACCCCTCCACTTT. The full variable domain, with the rest looked up from reference TRBV15 and TRBJ1-6, is DAMVIQNPRYQVTQFGKPVTLSCSQTLNHNVMYWYQQKSSQAPKLLFHYYDKDFNNEADTPDNFQSRRPNTSFCFLDIRSPGLGDTAMYLCATSRTGYNSPLHFGNGTRLTVT.

V is TRBV20-1 and J is TRBJ1-2; D is perhaps TRBD1 (6 bases). CDR3 length equals 17 residues. Trimming took off 1 base at V and 8 bases at J, with 26 bases between the two ends. CDR1 and CDR2 from the germline V gene are DFQATT and SNEGSKA (reference sequence). CDR3 nucleotide sequence: TGCAGTGCTAGAGCCGAGGGGGGTAGATCATTTGTGAGGGGCTACACCTTC. Protein: CSARAEGGRSFVRGYTF.

This chain joins TRBV6-2 or TRBV6-3 and TRBJ1-2; D gene ambiguous. V was trimmed by 8 bases and J by 3 bases, leaving 16 bases between them. Germline CDR1 and CDR2: MNHEY and SVGEGT. The CDR3 extends over 14 amino acids. As DNA, the CDR3 is TGTGCCAGCCACCCCCGACTTTTGGACTATGGCTACACCTTC. Its protein is CASHPRLLDYGYTF.

This rearrangement joins TRBV30 to TRBJ2-7; D may be TRBD1 or TRBD2 (6 bases each). This CDR3 has 14 residues. V was cut by 5 bases and J by 0 bases, with 14 bases left in between. The germline V gene encodes CDR1 GTSNPN and CDR2 SVGIG (reference sequence). The DNA for the CDR3 is TGTGCCTGGGGGGGGCGACTAAGCTCCTACGAGCAGTACTTC. It encodes CAWGGRLSSYEQYF.

Comments on this clonotype: Here the CDR3 omits its conserved ending phenylalanine or tryptophan, so a read error is the likely source. The DNA is omitted, as the CDR3 cannot be located on it reliably, and the CDR3 follows TCRdb's listing. The genes are TRBV3-1 and TRBJ2-1; the table's TRBD1 call for D was not verified on the DNA. The germline gives CDR1 LGHDT, CDR2 YNNKEL (reference sequence). The CDR3 has 14 residues if both end residues are counted. The CDR3 protein is CASSPFLSQGALRI.

This sequence joins TRBV28 and TRBJ1-5; D is ambiguous. This CDR3 has 12 residues. Germline CDR1 is MDHEN and CDR2 is SYDVKM. The V end was cut by 5 bases, the J end by 4 bases, with 6 bases between. CDR3 DNA sequence: TGTGCCAGCAGTCCTCTGAATCAGCCCCAGCATTTT. It specifies CASSPLNQPQHF.

This sequence joins TRBV29-1 and TRBJ1-2, with D perhaps matching TRBD1 (5 bases). This CDR3 is built from 13 residues. Germline assignment: CDR1 SQVTM and CDR2 ANQGSEA. V was clipped by 1 base and J by 8 bases, with 14 bases between them. This CDR3 reads CSVEVGTGVGYTF. The CDR3 DNA is TGCAGCGTTGAAGTAGGGACCGGAGTGGGCTACACCTTC.

V and J are TRBV7-2 and TRBJ2-3; 9 nucleotides line up with TRBD2. Germline V gene lookup returns CDR1 SGHTA and CDR2 FQGNSA. The ends lost 5 bases at V and 5 bases at J; junction bases unmatched: 5. The CDR3 covers 14 residues. CDR3 residues: CASSPSGAGDTQYF. In DNA, the CDR3 is TGTGCCAGCAGCCCTAGCGGGGCGGGAGATACGCAGTATTTT. The whole variable domain, remainder taken from reference TRBV7-2 and TRBJ2-3, is GAGVSQSPSNKVTEKGKDVELRCDPISGHTALYWYRQSLGQGLEFLIYFQGNSAPDKSGLPSDRFSAERTGGSVSTLTIQRTQQEDSAVYLCASSPSGAGDTQYFGPGTRLTVL.

V usage is TRBV3-1 and J usage is TRBJ2-7, with D maybe TRBD1 (6 bases). This CDR3 has 13 residues. CDR1 is LGHDT, CDR2 YNNKEL, per germline (reference sequence). Trimming removed 2 bases from V and 6 bases from J, with 11 bases in between. CDR3 coding DNA: TGTGCCAGCAGCCAAACCACCAGGGGCGAGCAGTACTTC. Its protein is CASSQTTRGEQYF.

The chain recombines TRBV6-1 with TRBJ1-2, with 7 bases identical to TRBD1. V shed 6 bases and J 14 bases; nucleotides not matched to a gene: 15. The CDR3 covers 13 residues. Germline V gene sequence: CDR1 MNHNS, CDR2 SASEGT. CDR3 nucleotides: TGTGCCAGCAGCGTTACGATACAGGGGACTGGGACCTTC. Translating gives CASSVTIQGTGTF.